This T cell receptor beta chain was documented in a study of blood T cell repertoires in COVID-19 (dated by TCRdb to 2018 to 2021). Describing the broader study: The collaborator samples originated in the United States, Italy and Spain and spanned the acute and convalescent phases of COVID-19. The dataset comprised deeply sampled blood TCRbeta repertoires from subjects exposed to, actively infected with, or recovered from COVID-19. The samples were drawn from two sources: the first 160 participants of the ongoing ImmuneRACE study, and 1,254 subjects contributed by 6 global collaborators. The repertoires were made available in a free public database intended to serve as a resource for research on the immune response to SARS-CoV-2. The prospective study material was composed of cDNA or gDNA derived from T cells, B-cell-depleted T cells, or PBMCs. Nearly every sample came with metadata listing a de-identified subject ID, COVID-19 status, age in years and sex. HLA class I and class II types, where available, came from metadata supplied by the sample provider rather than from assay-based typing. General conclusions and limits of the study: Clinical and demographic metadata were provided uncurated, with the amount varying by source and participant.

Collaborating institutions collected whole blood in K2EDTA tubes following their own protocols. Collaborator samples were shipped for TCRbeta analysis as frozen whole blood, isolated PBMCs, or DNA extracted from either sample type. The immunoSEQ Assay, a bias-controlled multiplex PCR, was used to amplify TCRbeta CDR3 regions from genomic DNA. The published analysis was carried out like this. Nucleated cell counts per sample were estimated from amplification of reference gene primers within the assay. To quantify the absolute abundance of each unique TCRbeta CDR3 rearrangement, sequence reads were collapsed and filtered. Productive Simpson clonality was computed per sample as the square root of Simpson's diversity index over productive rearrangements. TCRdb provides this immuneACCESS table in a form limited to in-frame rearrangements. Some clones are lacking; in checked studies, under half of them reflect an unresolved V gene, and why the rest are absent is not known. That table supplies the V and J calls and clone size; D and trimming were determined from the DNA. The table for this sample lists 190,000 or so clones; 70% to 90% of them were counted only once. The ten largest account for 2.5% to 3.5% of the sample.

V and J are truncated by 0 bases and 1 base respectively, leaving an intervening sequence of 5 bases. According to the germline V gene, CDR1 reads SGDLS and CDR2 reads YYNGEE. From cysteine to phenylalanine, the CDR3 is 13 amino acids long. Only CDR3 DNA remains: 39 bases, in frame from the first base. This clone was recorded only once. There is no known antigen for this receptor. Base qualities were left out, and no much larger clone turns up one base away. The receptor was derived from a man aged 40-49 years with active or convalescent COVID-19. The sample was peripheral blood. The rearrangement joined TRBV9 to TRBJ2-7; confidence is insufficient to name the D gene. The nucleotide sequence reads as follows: TGTGCCAGCAGCGTAGACAGTTCCTACGAGCAGTACTTC. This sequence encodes CASSVDSSYEQYF.